One T cell receptor (beta chain) is described in this entry. This record comes from a study of low-dose radiotherapy and immunotherapy resistance in tumors. Alpha- and beta-chain coverage of first-strand cDNA came from TRAV- and TRBV-specific primers. The TCRs were subjected to amplification over roughly 18 PCR cycles employing a constant-region primer in conjunction with a V-primer adapter. A single record per CDR3 protein comes from TCRdb applying MiXCR to the reads. The table includes about 100,000 distinct CDR3 sequences, around 21% detected once. Per the germline V gene, CDR1 is SGHDT and CDR2 is YYEEEE. The CDR3 sequence is 13 residues long. Trimming cost V 3 bases and J 5 bases, with 12 bases left between them. Time point meaning: after trial treatment. The treatment denotes: LDRT plus nivolumab, ipilimumab, low-dose cyclophosphamide and aspirin (RACIN trial).

The gene calls are TRBV5-6 and TRBJ2-7; D is possibly TRBD1 or TRBD2 (5 bases each). This TCR was sampled from a male donor with prostate cancer. Sequencing used PBMCs, obtained after low-dose radiotherapy plus immunotherapy. The CDR3 nucleotides read TGTGCCAGCAGCTGGGACGTAGCGCACGAGCAGTACTTC. This sequence encodes CASSWDVAHEQYF.